The next 13 T cell receptor beta chains were all read from a single sample in a study of blood T cells in healthy people across ages. A sample-barcoded 5' primer and a J-beta primer mix were used in a second PCR of roughly 6 to 11 cycles. TCRdb processed the 5' RACE reads anew with MiXCR; each CDR3 protein has one entry. The repertoire consists of more than 1,400,000 distinct CDR3 sequences, with 42% occurring once and the leading ten covering approximately 7.9%. Sequencing was carried out using blood. The receptors originated from a woman under 30 in good health.

The chain is built from TRBV7-9 and TRBJ2-3, with 8 bases identical to TRBD2. Trimming at V came to 0 bases and at J to 2 bases, leaving 4 bases not matched to a gene. Germline lookup yields CDR1 SEHNR and CDR2 FQNEAQ (reference sequence). This CDR3 spans 16 amino acids. The CDR3 DNA reads as TGTGCCAGCAGCTTAGCTAGCGGGACGGACACAGATACGCAGTATTTT. As protein: CASSLASGTDTDTQYF. The whole variable domain, filled in from reference TRBV7-9 and TRBJ2-3, reads DTGVSQNPRHKITKRGQNVTFRCDPISEHNRLYWYRQTLGQGPEFLTYFQNEAQLEKSRLLSDRFSAERPKGSFSTLEIQRTEQGDSAMYLCASSLASGTDTDTQYFGPGTRLTVL.

The rearrangement uses TRBV20-1 and TRBJ2-3; 8 bases agree with TRBD2. The V segment lost 3 bases and the J segment 1 base; nucleotides outside the gene matches: 18. The CDR3 extends over 19 amino acids. CDR1 and CDR2 (germline): DFQATT, SNEGSKA (reference sequence). The CDR3 nucleotides read TGCAGTGCTAGGGGGCCGGGCTCCAGCGGGAGTACGGGCACAGATACGCAGTATTTT. It translates to CSARGPGSSGSTGTDTQYF.

This chain connects TRBV18 to TRBJ1-2, with no clear D. Germline V gene sequence: CDR1 KGHSH, CDR2 LQKENI. CDR3 length: 13 residues. The V gene lost 6 bases and the J gene lost 6 bases, with 14 bases spanning the gap. Here the CDR3 reads CASSPSGNDGYTF. In DNA form, the CDR3 reads TGTGCCAGCTCGCCCTCGGGAAACGATGGCTACACCTTC.

This clonotype was seen a few times. The V and J genes are TRBV4-1 and TRBJ2-7; possible D gene TRBD2, 5 bases. V was clipped by 0 bases and J by 2 bases, with 14 bases between them. CDR1 MGHRA and CDR2 YSYEKL come from the germline V gene. The CDR3 is made up of 16 amino acids. The CDR3 region is CASSQDITGYPYEQYF. The DNA of the CDR3 is TGCGCCAGCAGCCAAGATATTACGGGGTACCCCTACGAGCAGTACTTC.

This chain connects TRBV2 to TRBJ1-2; D remains unclear. The V end lost 10 bases, the J end lost 4 bases, and 13 bases lay between the germline ends. Per germline, CDR1 SNHLY and CDR2 FYNNEI. The CDR3 contains 12 residues. CDR3 DNA sequence: TGTGCCATCGTTACGGGAGGCTATGGCTACACCTTC. This codes for CAIVTGGYGYTF.

This rearrangement joins TRBV12-3 or TRBV12-4 to TRBJ2-3; D is possibly TRBD1 or TRBD2 (5 bases each). V lost 3 bases and J 4 bases, leaving 14 bases between the germline ends. This CDR3 region has 15 residues. CDR3 sequence reads: CASSLGTHSADTQYF. The CDR3 nucleotides are TGTGCCAGCAGTTTGGGGACCCATAGCGCAGATACGCAGTATTTT.

The chain recombines TRBV5-1 with TRBJ2-1, with no clear D. The V end lost 0 bases, the J end lost 6 bases, and 7 bases lay between the germline ends. CDR3 length: 13 residues. Per the germline V gene, CDR1 is SGHRS and CDR2 is YFSETQ. The CDR3 bases are TGCGCCAGCAGCTTGGGGCCGAGCAATGAGCAGTTCTTC. It specifies CASSLGPSNEQFF.

This rearrangement joins TRBV3-1 to TRBJ1-5; D not resolved. With 4 bases removed from V and 10 bases from J, the gap between germline ends came to 14 bases. CDR3 size: 13 residues. Germline V gives CDR1 LGHDT, CDR2 YNNKEL (reference sequence). CDR3: CASSPRPGLPQHF. The CDR3 DNA is TGTGCCAGCAGCCCTAGACCCGGACTCCCCCAGCATTTT.

The table lists this clonotype with a few counts. The chain combines TRBV5-1 with TRBJ2-7; 12 bases agree with TRBD1. The DNA end lines up better with TRBJ2-5; the J call may be wrong. The CDR3 runs 15 residues. Germline CDR1 and CDR2: SGHRS and YFSETQ. The CDR3 DNA reads TGCGCCAGCAGCGGGGGGACAGGGGGCGACAAGACCCAGTACTTC. Translation gives CASSGGTGGDKTQYF.

This rearrangement joins TRBV29-1 to TRBJ1-1, with D maybe TRBD1 (5 bases). There are 14 residues in the CDR3. The V end was cut by 4 bases, the J end by 5 bases, with 17 bases between. Germline loops: CDR1 SQVTM, CDR2 ANQGSEA. DNA of the CDR3: TGCAGCGTTGGTGGTACGGGAGGGACGACTGAAGCTTTCTTT. This encodes CSVGGTGGTTEAFF.

The chain couples TRBV28 to TRBJ2-4; 11 bases map to TRBD1. CDR3 length: 15 amino acids. CDR1 is MDHEN and CDR2 is SYDVKM in the germline V gene. V trimming: 6 bases; J trimming: 5 bases; junction bases outside the gene matches: 6. The CDR3 coding sequence is TGTGCCAGCAGCCGGGGACAGGGGGTTCAAAACATTCAGTACTTC. It codes for CASSRGQGVQNIQYF.

The chain uses TRBV27 and TRBJ2-5, with D tentatively TRBD2 (5 bases). The V gene lost 3 bases and the J gene lost 7 bases, with 12 bases spanning the gap. Germline V gene lookup returns CDR1 MNHEY and CDR2 SMNVEV (reference sequence). CDR3 length: 13 residues. The CDR3 loop reads CASSFRSEGTQYF. Written as DNA, the CDR3 is TGTGCCAGCAGTTTCAGGTCAGAGGGGACCCAGTACTTC.

This clonotype was seen just once. V usage is TRBV20-1 and J usage is TRBJ2-4; 8 nucleotides align to TRBD2. The germline V gene encodes CDR1 DFQATT and CDR2 SNEGSKA (reference sequence). J gave up 5 bases and V 1 base, and 1 base lay outside the gene matches. This CDR3 spans 13 amino acids. This CDR3 reads CSARAGGQNIQYF. The DNA for the CDR3 is TGCAGTGCTAGAGCGGGGGGGCAAAACATTCAGTACTTC.